A selection of T cell receptor beta chains follows, all from one sample in a study of T cells in Graves' hyperthyroidism and ophthalmopathy. One entry per CDR3 protein, called by TCRdb with MiXCR from the multiplex PCR reads. Of about 550,000 distinct CDR3 sequences in the sample, about a fifth are singletons; the top ten hold approximately 26%. Specimen: blood. The receptor set was obtained from a man younger than 35 with Graves' hyperthyroidism. CDR3s include the opening cysteine and the closing phenylalanine or tryptophan. A D gene is named only where the DNA matches it firmly. Clone size is shown for a subset of rows, as once, few, many or a class of expanded clone.

D gene	V gene	J gene	clone size	CDR3 DNA	CDR3 protein
.	TRBV24-1	TRBJ2-5	.	TGTGCCACCAGTGACTTAAAAGGGACGGGAGTCCAAGAGACCCAGTACTTC	CATSDLKGTGVQETQYF
.	TRBV12-3/TRBV12-4	TRBJ1-1	many	TGTGCCAGCAGTTTAAGTCGGGCAGAAGCGAACACTGAAGCTTTCTTT	CASSLSRAEANTEAFF
.	TRBV9	TRBJ1-1	.	TGTGCCATCAGCGTAGGGGGGTATGGCACTGAAGCTTTCTTT	CAISVGGYGTEAFF
.	TRBV4-1	TRBJ1-5	.	TGCGCCAGCAGCCAAGCAAGGATAGTAGAGCCCCAGCATTTT	CASSQARIVEPQHF
TRBD2	TRBV11-2	TRBJ2-7	many	TGTGCCAGCAGCTTAGAGGGACTAGCGGAAAAGCAGTACTTC	CASSLEGLAEKQYF
.	TRBV6-1	TRBJ2-7	.	TGTGCCAGCAGGGACCAGACTCTAAGAACCTACGAGCAGTACTTC	CASRDQTLRTYEQYF
.	TRBV24-1	TRBJ2-7	many	TGTGCCACCAGTGATTTCTACGAGCAGTACTTC	CATSDFYEQYF
.	TRBV19	TRBJ1-5	.	TGTGCCAGTAGTATAGCTCCGGGAGTACAACAGCCCCAGCATTTT	CASSIAPGVQQPQHF
.	TRBV20-1	TRBJ1-1	few	TGCAGTGCTAGGGGGGGAGAATTGAACACTGAAGTTTTCTTT	CSARGGELNTEVFF
TRBD1	TRBV12-3/TRBV12-4	TRBJ1-2	.	TGTGCCAGCAGCTGGGGACAGGGGGCAGTTGGCTACACCTTC	CASSWGQGAVGYTF
.	TRBV4-1	TRBJ2-5	.	TGCGCCAGCAGCCAGCCGGGACTTGGGATGACCCAGTACTTC	CASSQPGLGMTQYF
TRBD1	TRBV19	TRBJ1-1	many	TGTGCCAGTAGTGTAGCGGGACAGACGAACACTGAAGCTTTCTTT	CASSVAGQTNTEAFF
TRBD1	TRBV5-1	TRBJ2-5	.	TGCGCCAGCAGACTCGGGACAGGGAGAGGGGAGACCCAGTACTTC	CASRLGTGRGETQYF
TRBD1	TRBV20-1	TRBJ1-1	.	TGCAGTGCTATGGGGTCGACAGGGTTAGTGGCTGAAGCTTTCTTT	CSAMGSTGLVAEAFF
.	TRBV6-5	TRBJ1-2	many	TGTGCCAGCAGTTACCTGGGGGTGGACTATGGCTACACCTTC	CASSYLGVDYGYTF
TRBD1	TRBV12-3/TRBV12-4	TRBJ1-1	many	TGTGCCAGCCTACTTTGGATCAACAGGGGGTACACTGAAGCTTTCTTT	CASLLWINRGYTEAFF
.	TRBV9	TRBJ2-5	.	TGTGCCAGCAGCGTAGACGGGGCCGGGGGAGAGACCCAGTACTTC	CASSVDGAGGETQYF
.	TRBV2	TRBJ2-5	.	TGTGCCAGCAGTGGCGGTTGGAGTGGAGGAGAAGAGACCCAGTACTTC	CASSGGWSGGEETQYF
.	TRBV20-1	TRBJ2-5	.	TGCAGTGCTAGGAGGGGGGCAGTCCAAGAGACCCAGTACTTC	CSARRGAVQETQYF
.	TRBV18	TRBJ1-1	.	TGTGCCAGCTCACCGGGGATGGGGGACACTGAAGCTTTCTTT	CASSPGMGDTEAFF
.	TRBV5-4	TRBJ1-1	many	TGTGCCAGCAGCGTGATCTCCGCCGTTTTAGATGATTGGGCCAGAACTTTCTTT	CASSVISAVLDDWARTFF
TRBD1	TRBV6-5	TRBJ1-1	many	TGTGCCAGCAGTTACTCTGACAGGGCAAACACTGAAGCTTTCTTT	CASSYSDRANTEAFF
TRBD2	TRBV2	TRBJ2-2	.	TGTGCCAGCGGTACATTTCTAGCGGGGGGCGACACCGGGGAGCTGTTTTTT	CASGTFLAGGDTGELFF
.	TRBV2	TRBJ1-3	many	TGTGCCAGCAGTGAGATCAGGGGAACTGGAAACACCATATATTTT	CASSEIRGTGNTIYF
TRBD1	TRBV20-1	TRBJ2-7	many	TGCAGTGCTAGAGACTCCGGGACAGGGCGGGGCTACGAGCAGTACTTC	CSARDSGTGRGYEQYF
.	TRBV13	TRBJ2-5	many	TGTGCCAGCAGTCGCCTCCGGGACGGCCTAGAGGAGACCCAGTACTTC	CASSRLRDGLEETQYF
TRBD2	TRBV25-1	TRBJ2-2	.	TGTGCCAGCAGTCCTCGTAGGAGACTAGCCCTAAGCACCGGGGAGCTGTTTTTT	CASSPRRRLALSTGELFF
.	TRBV6-1	TRBJ2-2	.	TGTGCCAGCAGTGAAAGGCAGGGGGAGGCGGGGGAGCTGTTTTTT	CASSERQGEAGELFF
.	TRBV6-1	TRBJ1-6	.	TGTGGCAGCGGGGTCTCGCCCTATAATTCACCCCTCCACTTT	CGSGVSPYNSPLHF
.	TRBV19	TRBJ1-1	many	TGTGCCAGTAGGACATCCCTTGAAGCTTTCTTT	CASRTSLEAFF
.	TRBV12-3/TRBV12-4	TRBJ2-5	few	TGTGCCAGCAGAGCGACTAGTTGGGAGACCCAGTACTTC	CASRATSWETQYF
TRBD2	TRBV7-9	TRBJ2-7	.	TGTGCCAGCAGTCCGACTAGCGGCCCCTACGAGCAGTACTTC	CASSPTSGPYEQYF
.	TRBV30	TRBJ1-1	many	TGTGCCTGGAGTCCTGGGGGGACCACTGAAGCTTTCTTT	CAWSPGGTTEAFF
TRBD1	TRBV7-9	TRBJ2-7	many	TGTGCCAGCAGCCTAGGCGGACAGGGTTCCTACGAGCAGTACTTC	CASSLGGQGSYEQYF
.	TRBV20-1	TRBJ1-6	few	TGCAGTGTGGGGCCCGGACAGCCTTATAATTCACCCCTCCACTTT	CSVGPGQPYNSPLHF
TRBD1	TRBV20-1	TRBJ1-1	.	TGCAGTGCTAGAGACGGACAGGGGGCCGGTGAAGCTTTCTTT	CSARDGQGAGEAFF
.	TRBV11-1	TRBJ2-7	few	TGTGCCAGCAGCTTCCCTGACAGGAAGGTCCCCGCATACGAGCAGTACTTC	CASSFPDRKVPAYEQYF
.	TRBV12-3/TRBV12-4	TRBJ1-2	many	TGTGCCAGCAGTGGCCGCGGGGGGACCTATGGCTACACCTTC	CASSGRGGTYGYTF
TRBD2	TRBV12-3/TRBV12-4	TRBJ2-5	many	TGTGCCAGCAGTCCTAATAGCGGGGGAGGGGAGACCCAGTACTTC	CASSPNSGGGETQYF
.	TRBV19	TRBJ2-2	many	TGTGCCAGTAGTATTTTGGGGAACACCGGGGAGCTGTTTTTT	CASSILGNTGELFF
TRBD1	TRBV28	TRBJ1-2	few	TGTGCCAGCAGTCCGGGACAGGGAGCTGGCTATGGCTACACCTTC	CASSPGQGAGYGYTF
TRBD1	TRBV6-2/TRBV6-3	TRBJ1-2	.	TGTGCCAGCACCGACGAGGGGGCGGGTTACACCTTC	CASTDEGAGYTF
.	TRBV24-1	TRBJ1-5	many	TGTGCCACCAGTGACCAGGGGATCGGTCAGCCCCAGCATTTT	CATSDQGIGQPQHF
.	TRBV28	TRBJ2-7	many	TGTGCCAGCAGCTTACACCTCCGCTTGGGCTCCTACGAGCAGTACTTC	CASSLHLRLGSYEQYF
.	TRBV19	TRBJ1-1	many	TGTGCCAGTAGTCCCCGACCCGAGACCACTGAAGCTTTCTTT	CASSPRPETTEAFF
.	TRBV6-1	TRBJ1-1	many	TGTGCCAGCAGTGAAAAGGTTCTAGGGGGGACTGAAGCTTTCTTT	CASSEKVLGGTEAFF
.	TRBV6-2/TRBV6-3	TRBJ1-1	.	TGTGCCAGCAAAACGCGGAACTTGAACACTGAAGCTTTCTTT	CASKTRNLNTEAFF
.	TRBV6-1	TRBJ2-2	few	TGTGCCAGCAGTGAAACATTCTTTAGAACCGGGGAGCTGTTTTTT	CASSETFFRTGELFF
.	TRBV19	TRBJ2-7	many	TGTGCCAGTAGTGTTGCACCGGCCTACGAGCAGTACTTC	CASSVAPAYEQYF
.	TRBV5-1	TRBJ1-1	few	TGCGCCAGCAGCACCACTGGAAGGTTGAACACTGAAGCTTTCTTT	CASSTTGRLNTEAFF
.	TRBV12-3/TRBV12-4	TRBJ1-2	many	TGTGCCAGCAGCAGACTTCAGGGAGGTGGCTACACCTTC	CASSRLQGGGYTF
TRBD1	TRBV12-3/TRBV12-4	TRBJ2-7	many	TGTGCCAGCACACAGACAGGGGTTGCCCCCTACGAGCAGTACTTC	CASTQTGVAPYEQYF
.	TRBV6-5	TRBJ1-3	many	TGTGCCAGCAGTTACTCGATTATGAGCTCTGGAAACACCATATATTTT	CASSYSIMSSGNTIYF
.	TRBV13	TRBJ2-7	many	TGTGCCAGCAGCTCTGGGACACTTCACTACGAGCAGTACTTC	CASSSGTLHYEQYF
.	TRBV7-9	TRBJ2-5	many	TGTGCCAGCATCTCATCCGAGGACTTCCAAGAGACCCAGTACTTC	CASISSEDFQETQYF
TRBD1	TRBV4-1	TRBJ2-5	many	TGCGCCAGCAGCCGGGGACAGATGGAGACCCAGTACTTC	CASSRGQMETQYF
.	TRBV28	TRBJ1-2	.	TGTGCCAGCAGTTTTTCCGACAGCTATGGCTACACCTTC	CASSFSDSYGYTF